The 24 T cell receptor beta chains reported below all come from one sample, sequenced in a study of tumor-infiltrating lymphocytes in localized non-small cell lung cancer. Data came from immunoSEQ multiplex PCR; TCRdb stores just in-frame clones and leaves some out. The sample has about 15,000 clones, approximately 69% seen once. The sequencing input was lung tumor tissue. All receptors come from a human donor with non-small cell lung cancer.

The genes are TRBV23-1 and TRBJ1-2; D call uncertain. TRBV23-1 has ORF status, its function being uncertain. The CDR3 runs to 12 residues. V lost 5 bases to trimming and J lost 0 bases, with 4 bases between them. The CDR3 region is CASSWSNYGYTF. The CDR3 DNA reads TGCGCCAGCAGTTGGTCTAACTATGGCTACACCTTC.

This clone has just a few counts. The rearrangement uses TRBV21-1 and TRBJ1-3. TRBV21-1 is shown as a pseudogene. This CDR3 region has 16 residues. The CDR3 DNA reads TGTGCCAGCAGCCAACCAGAGTTAAGCTCTGGAAACACCATATATTTT. Translated: CASSQPELSSGNTIYF.

The V and J genes are TRBV11-1 and TRBJ2-1; 9 bases fit TRBD2. Germline-derived CDR1 and CDR2 are SGHAT and FQDESV (reference sequence). Trimming at V came to 5 bases and at J to 14 bases, leaving 13 bases not matched to a gene. The CDR3 length is 14 residues. This CDR3 is CASSPPTSGRGKFF. The DNA of the CDR3 is TGTGCCAGCAGCCCACCAACTAGCGGGCGAGGGAAGTTCTTC.

This chain joins TRBV30 and TRBJ1-1; TRBD1 matches at 8 bases. J gave up 6 bases and V 2 bases, and 5 bases lay outside the gene matches. CDR3 length: 13 amino acids. The germline V gene has CDR1 GTSNPN and CDR2 SVGIG (reference sequence). CDR3 residues: CAWSRTGFAEAFF. The CDR3 DNA sequence: TGTGCCTGGAGTCGGACAGGGTTCGCTGAAGCTTTCTTT.

The V gene is TRBV6-6, the J gene TRBJ1-1, with no clear D. Germline V gives CDR1 MNHNY, CDR2 SVGAGI (reference sequence). The CDR3 loop spans 11 amino acids. Between the trimmed V and J ends, which lost 8 bases and 0 bases, there was a span of 4 bases. The CDR3: CASRLNTEAFF. CDR3 nucleotide sequence: TGTGCCAGCCGACTGAACACTGAAGCTTTCTTT.

The rearrangement uses TRBV9 and TRBJ2-2, with D uncertain. Trimming removed 0 bases at V and 3 bases at J, with 9 bases between. Germline loops: CDR1 SGDLS, CDR2 YYNGEE. The length of the CDR3 is 15 residues. The CDR3 sequence: CASSVDPLDTGELFF. CDR3 DNA: TGTGCCAGCAGCGTAGATCCGCTGGACACCGGGGAGCTGTTTTTT.

The gene calls are TRBV6-5 and TRBJ1-5, with D possibly being TRBD1 (6 bases). V lost 2 bases and J 5 bases, leaving 13 bases between the germline ends. The length of the CDR3 is 15 residues. Germline lookup yields CDR1 MNHEY and CDR2 SVGAGI. The CDR3 DNA sequence: TGTGCCAGCAGTTACACGACAGGATCGGATCAGCCCCAGCATTTT. Translation: CASSYTTGSDQPQHF.

CDR3 in DNA: TGTGCCAGCAGTTTATACGGATATTCGGGCTCGGGCTACACCTTC. Protein sequence: CASSLYGYSGSGYTF. J is TRBJ1-2 and V is TRBV28; D gene uncertain. The CDR3 runs to 15 residues. Trimming took 1 base from V and 8 from J, leaving 17 bases between them. Germline V lookup: CDR1 MDHEN, CDR2 SYDVKM.

This clone is medium-sized in the sample. Other DNA sequences in the sample encode the same CDR3. This chain uses TRBV20-1 with TRBJ1-1; D uncertain. V gave up 0 bases and J gave up 8 bases, with 7 bases separating them. The CDR3 length is 11 residues. Germline V lookup: CDR1 DFQATT, CDR2 SNEGSKA (reference sequence). The CDR3 loop reads CSARDEREAFF. CDR3 bases: TGCAGTGCTAGAGATGAGAGGGAAGCTTTCTTT.

This rearrangement joins TRBV2 to TRBJ1-5; the D is unclear. Trimming pared 0 bases from V and 4 bases from J, leaving 10 bases between. From germline, CDR1 is SNHLY and CDR2 FYNNEI. This CDR3 region has 15 residues. The DNA of the CDR3 is TGTGCCAGCAGTGAAGCGCTCGGGGAGAATCAGCCCCAGCATTTT. As protein: CASSEALGENQPQHF.

The V gene is TRBV18, the J gene TRBJ2-7; perhaps TRBD2 as D (5 bases). Germline CDR1 and CDR2: KGHSH and LQKENI. V lost 3 bases and J lost 7, with 13 bases in between. This CDR3 has 13 amino acids. The CDR3 DNA follows: TGTGCCAGCTCACCGGCTAGACTACGAGAGCAGTACTTC. This sequence encodes CASSPARLREQYF.

V and J are TRBV27 and TRBJ2-7; 9 bases align to TRBD2. CDR1 and CDR2 from the germline V gene are MNHEY and SMNVEV (reference sequence). The CDR3 runs 16 residues. The V gene end was trimmed by 5 bases and the J gene end by 2 bases; junction bases not matched to a gene: 10. The chain's CDR3 is CASSTPPGTSPYEQYF. In DNA form, the CDR3 reads TGTGCCAGCAGTACCCCTCCCGGGACTAGCCCCTACGAGCAGTACTTC.

This clone occurred a few times. The chain has TRBV7-6 and TRBJ2-7, with D possibly being TRBD2 (5 bases). Germline CDR1 is SGHVS and CDR2 is FNYEAQ. Trimming shortened V by 5 bases and J by 3 bases, and 11 bases separated the two germline ends. The CDR3 contains 13 residues. The CDR3 protein is CASSPEADYEQYF. Here the CDR3 DNA reads TGTGCCAGCAGCCCGGAGGCTGACTACGAGCAGTACTTC.

This clone is medium-sized (0.01 to 0.1%) by share. J is TRBJ1-5 and V is TRBV12-5; no firm D call. Germline V lookup: CDR1 LGHNT, CDR2 FRNRAP. The CDR3 loop spans 14 amino acids. V shed 7 bases and J shed 2 bases, with 12 bases lying between them. The CDR3 DNA reads as TGTGCTAGTGCACAAGGTATTGGCAATCAGCCCCAGCATTTT. Amino acids: CASAQGIGNQPQHF.

The chain recombines TRBV30 with TRBJ1-1; D unclear. Trimming pared 2 bases from V and 1 base from J, leaving 5 bases between. The CDR3 has 12 residues. Germline V gene sequence: CDR1 GTSNPN, CDR2 SVGIG (reference sequence). The CDR3 loop is CAWSKGNTEAFF. DNA for the CDR3: TGTGCCTGGAGTAAAGGGAACACTGAAGCTTTCTTT.

The V and J genes are TRBV25-1 and TRBJ2-2; no clear D gene. Trimming stripped 4 bases from V and 4 bases from J, with 19 bases between. The CDR3 has 17 amino acids. CDR1 and CDR2 (germline): MGHDK, SYGVNS. Written as DNA, the CDR3 is TGTGCCAGCAGTGGCGGCCTAACAAATTCCATCACCGGGGAGCTGTTTTTT. Amino acid sequence: CASSGGLTNSITGELFF.

The chain joins TRBV6-1 to TRBJ2-1, with 15 bases matching TRBD2. The CDR3 has 18 residues. Germline CDR1 reads MNHNS; CDR2 reads SASEGT. Trimming cost V 3 bases and J 2 bases; bases outside gene matches: 5. The CDR3 protein is CASSEDGTSGRTYNEQFF. The CDR3 DNA reads as TGTGCCAGCAGTGAGGACGGGACTAGCGGGAGGACCTACAATGAGCAGTTCTTC.

V gene TRBV27 combines with J gene TRBJ1-2; D unresolved. Germline-derived CDR1 and CDR2 are MNHEY and SMNVEV (reference sequence). V was cut by 4 bases and J by 3 bases, with 15 bases left in between. The CDR3 is made up of 15 amino acids. The CDR3 DNA is TGTGCCAGCAGTTCCCACAAGGGCTTTGACTATGGCTACACCTTC. Translation: CASSSHKGFDYGYTF.

In its sample, this clone ranks as medium-sized. The rearrangement links TRBV6-1 to TRBJ1-2; D uncertain. The length of the CDR3 is 13 residues. V lost 2 bases and J lost 5, with 9 bases in between. The V gene's germline CDR1 is MNHNS and CDR2 SASEGT. The CDR3 region has the DNA TGTGCCAGCAGTGAACTAACGGTGTATGGCTACACCTTC. Translating gives CASSELTVYGYTF.

This clone is medium-sized (0.01 to 0.1%). The chain links TRBV6-5 to TRBJ2-7, with D maybe TRBD2 (7 bases). CDR3 length equals 15 residues. V lost 0 bases and J lost 0, with 9 bases in between. CDR1 and CDR2 from the germline V gene are MNHEY and SVGAGI. The CDR3 spells CASSYSAGASYEQYF. CDR3 DNA sequence: TGTGCCAGCAGTTACTCGGCGGGGGCCTCCTACGAGCAGTACTTC.

This CDR3 is CASSRGRAFYNEQFF. The CDR3 nucleotides are TGTGCCAGCAGCCGCGGCAGGGCCTTCTACAATGAGCAGTTCTTC. V is TRBV7-6 and J is TRBJ2-1; weak D call: TRBD1 (5 bases). Trimming stripped 5 bases from V and 3 bases from J, with 14 bases between. The CDR3 consists of 15 residues. Germline V gives CDR1 SGHVS, CDR2 FNYEAQ.

Here the CDR3 DNA reads TGTGCCAGCAGCTTGGGCGTGACAGGGGGCGCGGATGGCTACACCTTC. Translated: CASSLGVTGGADGYTF. The J gene is TRBJ1-2, the V gene TRBV5-8; 10 bases are shared with TRBD1. This CDR3 has 16 residues. Losses at the gene ends were 0 bases for V and 6 bases for J; bases not matched to a gene: 8. Germline values: CDR1 SGHTS, CDR2 YDEGEE.

This clone was counted a few times. This chain connects TRBV6-1 to TRBJ2-1; D not certain. The length of the CDR3 is 12 residues. With 4 bases removed from V and 8 bases from J, the gap between germline ends came to 9 bases. The germline gives CDR1 MNHNS, CDR2 SASEGT. This CDR3 is CASSARPDEQFF. In DNA, the CDR3 is TGTGCCAGCAGTGCCCGGCCCGATGAGCAGTTCTTC.

The chain uses TRBV28 and TRBJ1-4; D may be TRBD1 (6 bases). The V gene lost 6 bases and the J gene lost 11 bases, with 13 bases spanning the gap. The CDR3 extends over 12 amino acids. Germline CDR1 reads MDHEN; CDR2 reads SYDVKM. CDR3 DNA sequence: TGTGCCAGCAGCAGACAGGTCCCGAAACTGTTTTTT. Protein product: CASSRQVPKLFF.